The 23 T cell receptor beta chains presented below share a single source sample, sequenced in a study of radiotherapy plus CTLA-4 blockade in lung cancer. The method was immunoSEQ multiplex PCR; TCRdb's version includes in-frame clones alone and lacks a portion of them. The table includes about 78,000 clones, approximately 83% detected once. The input for sequencing was peripheral blood, taken from a patient treated with radiotherapy plus ipilimumab. The receptors were gathered from a human donor with non-small cell lung cancer who had a partial response to radiotherapy plus ipilimumab.

V and J are TRBV2 and TRBJ2-7; 10 positions match TRBD2. J was trimmed by 4 bases and V by 8 bases; bases with no gene match: 8. This CDR3 comprises 14 residues. In germline, CDR1 is SNHLY, CDR2 FYNNEI. Written as DNA, the CDR3 is TGTGCCAGCCAATCGACTAGCGGGCCTTACGAGCAGTACTTC. Amino acids: CASQSTSGPYEQYF.

This clone was seen a single time. The chain carries TRBV7-6 and TRBJ2-1; 9 bases align to TRBD2. The V segment lost 3 bases and the J segment 0 bases; nucleotides outside the gene matches: 15. CDR3 size: 20 residues. Germline V CDR1 and CDR2: SGHVS, FNYEAQ. CDR3 in amino acids: CASSFNPKLAGKSSYNEQFF. In DNA form, the CDR3 reads TGTGCCAGCAGCTTCAACCCTAAGCTAGCGGGGAAGAGCTCCTACAATGAGCAGTTCTTC.

Only one count was recorded for this clone. J is TRBJ2-7 and V is TRBV7-8; no reliable D call. The CDR3 is made up of 13 amino acids. In germline, CDR1 is SGHVS, CDR2 FQNEAQ. Trimming cost V 3 bases and J 0 bases, with 6 bases left between them. The CDR3 is CASSFDNSYEQYV. Here the CDR3 DNA reads TGTGCCAGCAGCTTTGACAACTCCTACGAGCAGTACGTC.

This clone was picked up a small number of times. The chain is built from TRBV11-2 and TRBJ1-5, with D possibly matching TRBD1 (5 bases). Germline values: CDR1 SGHAT, CDR2 FQNNGV. The length of the CDR3 is 15 residues. The germline V and J ends were trimmed by 3 bases and 3 bases, with 12 bases remaining between them. The CDR3 DNA sequence: TGTGCCAGCAGCTTGCAGGGTCTGGACAATCAGCCCCAGCATTTT. Its protein product is CASSLQGLDNQPQHF.

The genes are TRBV7-2 and TRBJ1-4; 8 bases fit TRBD1. Trimming at V came to 1 base and at J to 4 bases, leaving 11 bases not matched to a gene. This CDR3 has 18 amino acids. Germline assignment: CDR1 SGHTA and CDR2 FQGNSA. CDR3 DNA sequence: TGTGCCAGCAGCTTAGGGTGGGACAGGAGAAACCTTAATGAAAAACTGTTTTTT. Translation: CASSLGWDRRNLNEKLFF.

The V call is TRBV11-2, the J call TRBJ2-7; 9 bases agree with TRBD1. The CDR3 is 14 amino acids. Trimming at V came to 3 bases and at J to 2 bases, leaving 2 bases not matched to a gene. Germline loops: CDR1 SGHAT, CDR2 FQNNGV. The CDR3 loop is CASSFRQGAYEQYV. The CDR3 DNA is TGTGCCAGCAGCTTTAGACAGGGGGCCTACGAGCAGTACGTC.

This chain joins TRBV27 and TRBJ2-1; 9 nucleotides match TRBD2. Germline V lookup: CDR1 MNHEY, CDR2 SMNVEV (reference sequence). Germline trimming cut 6 bases from V and 6 bases from J; bases unmatched to any gene: 9. The CDR3 sequence is 15 residues long. CDR3 region: CASSPAGGRANEQFF. CDR3 nucleotide sequence: TGTGCCAGCAGCCCCGCGGGAGGGAGGGCCAATGAGCAGTTCTTC.

Only one count was recorded for this clone. This chain uses TRBV6-5 with TRBJ2-1; TRBD2 matches 9 bases. Trimming removed 6 bases from V and 9 bases from J; junction bases left unmatched: 9. This CDR3 comprises 14 residues. Germline V gene lookup returns CDR1 MNHEY and CDR2 SVGAGI. The CDR3 loop is CASSRSGRDSEQFF. The DNA for the CDR3 is TGTGCCAGCAGCCGTAGCGGGAGAGATAGTGAGCAGTTCTTC.

This sequence joins TRBV11-3 and TRBJ2-1; TRBD2 matches 11 bases. Looked up from germline, CDR1 is SGHNT and CDR2 is YENEEA. V shed 5 bases and J 2 bases; nucleotides not matched to a gene: 2. The CDR3 runs 15 residues. The chain's CDR3 is CASSILAGAYNEQFF. The CDR3 DNA is TGTGCCAGCAGCATACTAGCGGGAGCCTACAATGAGCAGTTCTTC.

The rearrangement joins TRBV4-2 to TRBJ1-2; D may be TRBD1 (5 bases). The CDR3 totals 16 residues. Germline V gene lookup returns CDR1 LGHNA and CDR2 YNFKEQ. With 1 base removed from V and 4 bases from J, the gap between germline ends came to 16 bases. The CDR3 nucleotides are TGTGCCAGCAGCCAAGGGCCGGGACCGGGAGTCTATGGCTACACCTTC. Protein sequence: CASSQGPGPGVYGYTF.

This clone was seen only a few times. The chain joins TRBV28 to TRBJ1-4; tentatively, D is TRBD1 (5 bases). The ends were cut back, 2 bases at V and 5 bases at J, with 12 bases in the middle. The germline gives CDR1 MDHEN, CDR2 SYDVKM. This CDR3 has 15 residues. The CDR3 region has the DNA TGTGCCAGCAGTTTAAGGGGCAGAATGAATGAAAAACTGTTTTTT. As protein: CASSLRGRMNEKLFF.

The chain joins TRBV28 to TRBJ2-1; 13 bases agree with TRBD2. Germline V gene data show CDR1 as MDHEN and CDR2 as SYDVKM. The CDR3 consists of 16 residues. The trim removed 6 bases at V and 2 bases at J, leaving 4 bases unmatched. CDR3 DNA: TGTGCCAGCAGCCGACTAGCGGGAGGCGCCTACAATGAGCAGTTCTTC. This encodes CASSRLAGGAYNEQFF.

This chain uses TRBV25-1 with TRBJ1-1; the match to TRBD1 covers 8 bases. This CDR3 region has 13 residues. Germline values: CDR1 MGHDK, CDR2 SYGVNS. Trimming at V came to 6 bases and at J to 7 bases, leaving 7 bases not matched to a gene. The CDR3 bases are TGTGCCAGCAGAGAGACAGGGGCCCGTGAAGCTTTCTTT. Amino acid sequence: CASRETGAREAFF.

In its sample, this clone was seen once. The rearrangement links TRBV6-5 to TRBJ1-2; D perhaps matches TRBD1 (5 bases). This CDR3 has 12 amino acids. Germline loops: CDR1 MNHEY, CDR2 SVGAGI. The V and J ends lost 4 bases and 7 bases respectively, with 10 bases between them. The CDR3 region has the DNA TGTGCCAGCAGTTTACATGACAGTGGCTACACCTTC. Protein: CASSLHDSGYTF.

The chain couples TRBV28 to TRBJ2-7; D possibly corresponds to TRBD2 (5 bases). The V and J ends lost 5 bases and 3 bases respectively, with 8 bases between them. The CDR3 contains 12 residues. The germline V gene has CDR1 MDHEN and CDR2 SYDVKM. The CDR3, as DNA: TGTGCCAGCAGTCGGGGTGACTACGAGCAGTACGTC. This sequence encodes CASSRGDYEQYV.

This sequence joins TRBV11-3 and TRBJ2-2, with 14 bases that match TRBD2. The trim removed 5 bases at V and 6 bases at J, leaving 5 bases unmatched. The CDR3 contains 16 residues. Germline CDR1 is SGHNT and CDR2 is YENEEA. The CDR3 DNA reads TGTGCCAGCAGCCTGGGACTAGCGGGAGTCTCCGGGGAGCTGTTTTTT. Its protein product is CASSLGLAGVSGELFF.

This chain links TRBV28 with TRBJ1-4; 9 bases fit TRBD1. Germline CDR1 MDHEN, CDR2 SYDVKM. The CDR3 has 14 amino acids. After removal of 7 bases from V and 6 bases from J, the junction contained 6 bases not matched to a gene. CDR3 amino acids: CASTWDRDDEKLFF. The CDR3 DNA follows: TGTGCCAGCACATGGGACAGGGACGATGAAAAACTGTTTTTT.

The chain joins TRBV28 to TRBJ1-5; D ambiguous. The V and J ends lost 7 bases and 5 bases respectively, with 9 bases between them. CDR3 length equals 12 residues. Germline V gene data show CDR1 as MDHEN and CDR2 as SYDVKM. The chain's CDR3 is CASIQRDQPQHF. CDR3 DNA: TGTGCCAGCATACAGCGGGATCAGCCCCAGCATTTT.

This chain uses TRBV11-2 with TRBJ2-1, with TRBD2 identical over 9 bases. This CDR3 has 17 amino acids. Germline CDR1 reads SGHAT; CDR2 reads FQNNGV. The V and J ends lost 5 bases and 0 bases, in that order; junction bases with no gene match: 8. This CDR3 is CASSRAFSGSSYNEQFF. The CDR3 bases are TGTGCCAGCAGCAGGGCTTTTAGCGGGAGCTCCTACAATGAGCAGTTCTTC. Supplemented by reference TRBV11-2 and TRBJ2-1, the full variable domain reads EAGVAQSPRYKIIEKRQSVAFWCNPISGHATLYWYQQILGQGPKLLIQFQNNGVVDDSQLPKDRFSAERLKGVDSTLKIQPAKLEDSAVYLCASSRAFSGSSYNEQFFGPGTRLTVL.

The V gene is TRBV18, the J gene TRBJ2-1; tentative D call: TRBD2 (5 bases). The germline V and J ends were trimmed by 4 bases and 8 bases, with 9 bases remaining between them. This CDR3 region has 12 residues. CDR1 and CDR2 from the germline V gene are KGHSH and LQKENI. Written as DNA, the CDR3 is TGTGCCAGCTCACGGACTGATTATGAGCAGTTCTTC. Translated: CASSRTDYEQFF. Combining the CDR3 with reference TRBV18 and TRBJ2-1 gives the whole variable domain NAGVMQNPRHLVRRRGQEARLRCSPMKGHSHVYWYRQLPEEGLKFMVYLQKENIIDESGMPKERFSAEFPKEGPSILRIQQVVRGDSAAYFCASSRTDYEQFFGPGTRLTVL.

The chain carries TRBV28 and TRBJ2-7; D is possibly TRBD2 (6 bases). Trimming pared 6 bases from V and 4 bases from J, leaving 16 bases between. There are 14 residues in the CDR3. Germline-derived CDR1 and CDR2 are MDHEN and SYDVKM. DNA for the CDR3: TGTGCCAGCAGGCCGGGCGGGACTGGGTACGAGCAGTACTTC. Protein product: CASRPGGTGYEQYF.

This chain links TRBV27 with TRBJ2-1, with TRBD2 as a possible D gene (5 bases). Germline values: CDR1 MNHEY, CDR2 SMNVEV (reference sequence). The V end was cut by 0 bases, the J end by 0 bases, with 9 bases between. The CDR3 consists of 16 residues. The CDR3 reads CASSLSSGGSYNEQFF. Here the CDR3 DNA reads TGTGCCAGCAGTTTATCGAGCGGAGGCTCCTACAATGAGCAGTTCTTC.

This clone appeared once. CDR3 bases: TGTGCCAGCAGCCCCTACCTGAGCATAACGGGAGATCGGACCGGGGAGCTGTTTTTT. Translation gives CASSPYLSITGDRTGELFF. The rearrangement links TRBV9 to TRBJ2-2; D possibly corresponds to TRBD2 (6 bases). Germline CDR1 SGDLS, CDR2 YYNGEE. There are 19 residues in the CDR3. V lost 4 bases, J lost 5 bases, and 27 bases lay in between.